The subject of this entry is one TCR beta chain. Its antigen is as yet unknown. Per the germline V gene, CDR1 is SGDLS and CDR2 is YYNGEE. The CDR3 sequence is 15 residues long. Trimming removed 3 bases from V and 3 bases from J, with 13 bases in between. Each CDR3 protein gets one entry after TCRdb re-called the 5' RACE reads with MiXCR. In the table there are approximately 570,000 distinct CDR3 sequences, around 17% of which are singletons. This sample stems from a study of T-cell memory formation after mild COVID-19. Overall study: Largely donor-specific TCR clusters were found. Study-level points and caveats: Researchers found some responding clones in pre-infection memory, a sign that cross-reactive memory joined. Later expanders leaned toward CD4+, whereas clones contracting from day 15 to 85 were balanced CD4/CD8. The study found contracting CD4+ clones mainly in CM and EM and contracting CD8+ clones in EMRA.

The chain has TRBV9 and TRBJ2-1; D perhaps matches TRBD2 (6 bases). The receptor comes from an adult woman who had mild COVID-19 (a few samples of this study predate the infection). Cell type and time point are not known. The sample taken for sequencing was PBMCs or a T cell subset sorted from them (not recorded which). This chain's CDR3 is CASSATGTFYNEQFF. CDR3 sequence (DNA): TGTGCCAGCAGCGCGACCGGGACTTTCTACAATGAGCAGTTCTTC.